This record looks at one TCR beta chain sequence and its context. The antigen remains undetermined. This sample stems from a study of cytomegalovirus exposure and HLA in healthy donors. Overall study results and limits: Most of the TCR beta V segments (in an earlier analysis) were productive either about 87% or about 30% of the time. Researchers counted roughly 160 TCR beta chains as cytomegalovirus-associated.

Deletions cut 0 bases from V and 5 bases from J, with 5 bases between. This CDR3 is 13 amino acids long. The germline CDR1 and CDR2 sequences are MNHEY and SMNVEV (reference sequence). Healthy bone marrow donors made up the donor group. In the PCR, 60 Vbeta and 13 Jbeta primers were used. The protocol was immunoSEQ multiplex PCR, while the TCRdb copy is restricted to in-frame clones and leaves out a portion. This sample has 150,000 to 180,000 clones; approximately 75% occur once, and the top ten carry 2.8%. The origin of this receptor is a man in his late teens or twenties in good health and CMV-seronegative. The chain has TRBV27 and TRBJ2-1; D not certain. The sequencing sample was made of PBMCs. In DNA form, the CDR3 reads TGTGCCAGCAGTTTATCGTCAAACAATGAGCAGTTCTTC. Its protein is CASSLSSNNEQFF.